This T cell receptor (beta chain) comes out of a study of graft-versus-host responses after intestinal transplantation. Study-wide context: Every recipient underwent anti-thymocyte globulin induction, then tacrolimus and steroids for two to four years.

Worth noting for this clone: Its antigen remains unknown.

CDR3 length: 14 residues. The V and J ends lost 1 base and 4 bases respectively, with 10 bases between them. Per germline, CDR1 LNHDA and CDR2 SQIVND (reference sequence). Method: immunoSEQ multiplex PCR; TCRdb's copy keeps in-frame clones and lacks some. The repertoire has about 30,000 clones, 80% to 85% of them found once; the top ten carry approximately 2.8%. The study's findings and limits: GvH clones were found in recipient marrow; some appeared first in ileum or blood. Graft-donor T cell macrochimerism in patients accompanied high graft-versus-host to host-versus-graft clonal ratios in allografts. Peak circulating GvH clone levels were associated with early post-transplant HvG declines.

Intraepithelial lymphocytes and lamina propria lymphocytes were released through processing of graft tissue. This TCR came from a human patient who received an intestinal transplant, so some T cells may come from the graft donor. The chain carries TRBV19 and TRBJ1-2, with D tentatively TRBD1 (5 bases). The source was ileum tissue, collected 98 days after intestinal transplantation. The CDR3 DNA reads TGTGCCAGTAGTATAGCGGAGACAGTCTATGGCTACACCTTC. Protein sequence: CASSIAETVYGYTF.